Sequencing of this T cell receptor beta chain was carried out in a study of blood T cell repertoires in COVID-19. Background on the study: Researchers got acute and convalescent COVID-19 samples from the United States, Italy and Spain.

The protocol was immunoSEQ multiplex PCR, while the TCRdb copy is restricted to in-frame clones and leaves out a portion. The sample has 200,000 to 250,000 clones, about 85% seen once; the top ten hold about 2.6%. The germline gives CDR1 SGHRS, CDR2 YFSETQ. With 0 bases clipped from V and 7 bases from J, the junction kept 3 bases outside the gene matches. This CDR3 contains 15 residues. The chain combines TRBV5-1 with TRBJ1-4; 10 bases agree with TRBD1. Material: PBMCs or T cells enriched from blood (not recorded which). The TCR was taken from a woman aged 30 to 39 who had recovered from COVID-19. Here the CDR3 reads CASSLGDRGREKLFF. The DNA for the CDR3 is TGCGCCAGCAGCTTGGGGGACAGGGGCCGTGAAAAACTGTTTTTT.